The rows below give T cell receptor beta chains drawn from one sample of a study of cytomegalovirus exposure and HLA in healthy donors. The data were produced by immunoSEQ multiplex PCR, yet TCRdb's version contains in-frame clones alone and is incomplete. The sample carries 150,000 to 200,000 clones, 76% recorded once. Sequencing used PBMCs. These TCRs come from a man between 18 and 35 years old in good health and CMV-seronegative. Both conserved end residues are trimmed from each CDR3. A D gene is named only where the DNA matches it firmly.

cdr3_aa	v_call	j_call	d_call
ASSPVGGDTQY	TRBV9	TRBJ2-3	NA
ASSLTVNTEAF	TRBV19	TRBJ1-1	NA
ASSGDRADTGELF	TRBV5-1	TRBJ2-2	TRBD1
ASSYSTSGAYEQY	TRBV6-6	TRBJ2-7	TRBD2
ASSPVGGMGDTEAF	TRBV28	TRBJ1-1	NA
ASSLVTGGTNEKLF	TRBV7-8	TRBJ1-4	NA
ASSGQVPYEQY	TRBV28	TRBJ2-7	TRBD1
ASKGQGVPDTQY	TRBV28	TRBJ2-3	TRBD1
ASSLEGNEQF	TRBV28	TRBJ2-1	NA
ASSQGQLYEQY	TRBV4-1	TRBJ2-7	TRBD1
ASSLSGGSTEAF	TRBV28	TRBJ1-1	NA
ASSQGAGNYGYT	TRBV28	TRBJ1-2	TRBD1
ASRRGGLREKLF	TRBV6-1	TRBJ1-4	NA
ATARDHSGNTIY	TRBV7-9	TRBJ1-3	NA
ASSSGSYNEQF	TRBV6-6	TRBJ2-1	NA
ASSIAPGQGVEH	TRBV19	TRBJ1-5	NA
ASSPGRGQETQY	TRBV7-6	TRBJ2-5	NA
ASSPLGGEETQY	TRBV5-1	TRBJ2-5	TRBD2
SVEETGKYEQY	TRBV29-1	TRBJ2-7	TRBD1
ASSETGWPTEAF	TRBV6-1	TRBJ1-1	TRBD1
ASSFMGSEQY	TRBV7-2	TRBJ2-7	NA
ASSQVLGRPSGNTIY	TRBV4-1	TRBJ1-3	NA
ASSEGAYYGYT	TRBV6-1	TRBJ1-2	NA
ASSVGTLAGSADTQY	TRBV9	TRBJ2-3	NA
ASSSGFNTEAF	TRBV25-1	TRBJ1-1	NA
AWSIRRGKETQY	TRBV30	TRBJ2-5	NA
ASSQESSKPQH	TRBV4-1	TRBJ1-5	NA
ASSQESAGPDTQY	TRBV14	TRBJ2-3	NA
ASSPGGDQAF	TRBV5-4	TRBJ1-1	NA
ASSLRDRTYEQY	TRBV27	TRBJ2-7	TRBD1
ASRTGSKGKPYEQY	TRBV6-6	TRBJ2-7	TRBD1